This T cell receptor beta chain was recorded in a study of regulatory T cells in long-lasting Graves disease. The time point here: newly diagnosed GD, antithyroid drugs for less than 3 months. RNA isolated from PBMCs was used to make the TCR library. An endocrinology department in Xi'an, China, supplied the patients. There are many counts of this clonotype. Arm-PCR of CDR3 regions and iRepertoire HTBI primers were the basis on which TCR beta libraries were built. TCRdb reanalysed the multiplex PCR reads using MiXCR and keeps one entry per CDR3 protein. The sample consists of some 250,000 distinct CDR3 sequences, around 18% of them appearing once. The data were also submitted as part of a second study, on T cells in Graves' hyperthyroidism and ophthalmopathy. That paper notes: Diagnoses were established using clinical symptoms, serum thyroxine and TRAb, thyroid ultrasound and orbital computed tomography. The TCR CDR3 first-round RT-PCR relied on the HTBI primer set.

This receptor was taken from a woman in her thirties with Graves disease. This sample comprised peripheral blood mononuclear cells (PBMCs), obtained at new diagnosis, from a patient treated with antithyroid drugs.

In DNA, the CDR3 is TGTGCCAGCATGGGACTGCAAGAGACCCAGTACTTC. Translating it yields CASMGLQETQYF. The rearrangement joins TRBV12-3 or TRBV12-4 to TRBJ2-5; perhaps TRBD2 as D (6 bases). V lost 7 bases to trimming and J lost 2 bases, with 8 bases between them. The CDR3 has 12 residues.